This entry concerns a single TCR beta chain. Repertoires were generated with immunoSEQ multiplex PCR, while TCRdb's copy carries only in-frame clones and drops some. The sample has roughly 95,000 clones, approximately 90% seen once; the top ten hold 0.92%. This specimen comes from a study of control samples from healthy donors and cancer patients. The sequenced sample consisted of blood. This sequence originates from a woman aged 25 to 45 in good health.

The CDR3 nucleotides read TGTGCCAGCACGGACTCACCCCGGGAGACCCAGTACTTC. This gives the protein CASTDSPRETQYF. The chain is built from TRBV5-6 and TRBJ2-5, with a tentative D call TRBD2 (5 bases). Germline loops: CDR1 SGHDT, CDR2 YYEEEE. V was cut by 6 bases and J by 5 bases, with 14 bases left in between. This CDR3 has 13 amino acids.